This T cell receptor beta chain came from a study of blood T cell repertoires in COVID-19. Study-level information: In each case, the material was cDNA or gDNA derived from T cells, B-cell-depleted T cells, or PBMCs.

Assay: immunoSEQ multiplex PCR; the TCRdb copy retains only in-frame clones and omits some. Found here are some 220,000 clones, around 82% of them singletons; the top ten hold about 3%. CDR3 size: 13 residues. Germline CDR1 reads GTSNPN; CDR2 reads SVGIG (reference sequence). V was pared by 0 bases and J by 4 bases, with 7 bases between. Notes on this clone: This same CDR3 is encoded by further DNA sequences in the sample.

V gene TRBV30 combines with J gene TRBJ1-5; D is undetermined. The sample was peripheral blood. The source is a woman under 40 who had recovered from COVID-19. The DNA for the CDR3 is TGTGCCTGGAGTGTACTAGGGAATCAGCCCCAGCATTTT. Translated, it gives CAWSVLGNQPQHF.